A single sample gave rise to the 8 T cell receptor beta chains below, sequenced in a study of blood T cell repertoires in COVID-19 (TCRdb year 2020). Library prep was done by the immunoSEQ multiplex PCR assay. TCRdb carries this immuneACCESS record with in-frame sequences only. Its versions omit some clonotypes, under half of them owing to an unresolved V gene in the studies checked, with the rest unexplained. The sample has approximately 100,000 clones on record, over 75% of them singletons. Around 6% of the sample rests with the top ten. The sample comprised peripheral blood. Source of these receptors: a human donor in a cohort sampled during active COVID-19.

The count of this clone is one. The chain employs TRBV7-2 and TRBJ2-7; TRBD2 agrees at 13 bases. The CDR3 is 19 residues long. The V gene's germline CDR1 is SGHTA and CDR2 FQGNSA. J gave up 2 bases and V 4 bases, and 14 bases lay outside the gene matches. The CDR3 region is CASSSTFVGTSGETYEQYF. CDR3 in DNA: TGTGCCAGCAGCTCGACGTTCGTAGGGACTAGCGGGGAAACCTACGAGCAGTACTTC. Using reference TRBV7-2 and TRBJ2-7 for the parts outside the CDR3, the full variable domain is GAGVSQSPSNKVTEKGKDVELRCDPISGHTALYWYRQSLGQGLEFLIYFQGNSAPDKSGLPSDRFSAERTGGSVSTLTIQRTQQEDSAVYLCASSSTFVGTSGETYEQYFGPGTRLTVT.

The chain recombines TRBV18 with TRBJ2-7, with 7 positions matching TRBD1. Germline V CDR1 and CDR2: KGHSH, LQKENI. V was pared by 1 base and J by 5 bases, with 8 bases of the junction left unmatched. The CDR3 consists of 15 residues. The CDR3 here is CASSPLTGAFDEQYF. CDR3 nucleotide sequence: TGTGCCAGCTCACCACTAACAGGGGCCTTTGACGAGCAGTACTTC.

The chain employs TRBV7-3 and TRBJ2-1; 10 nucleotides match TRBD1. The CDR3 is 17 residues long. Per germline, CDR1 SGHTA and CDR2 FQGTGA. Trimming cost V 1 base and J 8 bases; bases outside gene matches: 11. This chain's CDR3 is CASSLRVGTGVVDEQFF. CDR3 DNA sequence: TGTGCCAGCAGCTTAAGGGTCGGGACAGGGGTCGTCGATGAGCAGTTCTTC.

This chain joins TRBV19 and TRBJ1-6; no reliable D call. In germline, CDR1 is LNHDA, CDR2 SQIVND (reference sequence). The CDR3 has 14 amino acids. Trimming stripped 11 bases from V and 0 bases from J, with 11 bases between. CDR3 nucleotide sequence: TGTGCCGTAGGGAGAAGCTCCTATAATTCACCCCTCCACTTT. Translating gives CAVGRSSYNSPLHF.

This chain links TRBV28 with TRBJ2-7, with D unclear. V gave up 6 bases and J gave up 1 base, with 10 bases separating them. The CDR3 length is 13 residues. From germline, CDR1 is MDHEN and CDR2 SYDVKM. DNA for the CDR3: TGTGCCAGCAGACCTTCAGAATCCTACGAGCAGTACTTC. Its translation is CASRPSESYEQYF. The complete variable domain, with remaining parts taken from reference TRBV28 and TRBJ2-7, reads DVKVTQSSRYLVKRTGEKVFLECVQDMDHENMFWYRQDPGLGLRLIYFSYDVKMKEKGDIPEGYSVSREKKERFSLILESASTNQTSMYLCASRPSESYEQYFGPGTRLTVT.

The chain joins TRBV2 to TRBJ2-7; 10 nucleotides line up with TRBD1. Germline lookup yields CDR1 SNHLY and CDR2 FYNNEI. This CDR3 spans 14 amino acids. J gave up 2 bases and V 8 bases, and 6 bases lay outside the gene matches. The CDR3 DNA reads TGTGCCAGCCGCCGGGACAGGGGTACCTACGAGCAGTACTTC. Its translation is CASRRDRGTYEQYF.

J is TRBJ1-1 and V is TRBV13, with TRBD1 matching over 9 bases. Germline V CDR1 and CDR2: PRHDT, FYEKMQ (reference sequence). CDR3 length: 17 residues. V shed 5 bases, J shed 1 base, and the junction held 11 bases outside the gene matches. The CDR3 nucleotides read TGTGCCAGCAGCCCACGTCCCGGGACAGGGCCGAACACTGAAGCTTTCTTT. This gives the protein CASSPRPGTGPNTEAFF.

The V gene is TRBV20-1, the J gene TRBJ2-3; TRBD2 aligns across 7 bases. V was pared by 3 bases and J by 1 base, with 1 base of the junction left unmatched. CDR1 and CDR2 from the germline V gene are DFQATT and SNEGSKA (reference sequence). The CDR3 has 13 residues. The DNA for the CDR3 is TGCAGTGCTAGTGGGGGGGGCACAGATACGCAGTATTTT. This gives the protein CSASGGGTDTQYF.